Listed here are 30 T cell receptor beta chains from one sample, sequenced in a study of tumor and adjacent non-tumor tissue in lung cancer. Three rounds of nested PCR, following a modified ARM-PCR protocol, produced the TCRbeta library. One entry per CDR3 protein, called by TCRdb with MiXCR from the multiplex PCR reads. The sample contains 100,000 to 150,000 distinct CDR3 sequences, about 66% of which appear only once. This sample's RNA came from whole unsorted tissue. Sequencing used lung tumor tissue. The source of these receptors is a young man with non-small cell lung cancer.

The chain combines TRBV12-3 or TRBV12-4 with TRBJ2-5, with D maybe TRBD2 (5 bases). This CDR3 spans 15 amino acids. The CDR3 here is CLSSLPSCDQETQYF. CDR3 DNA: TGTCTCAGCAGTTTGCCTAGCTGTGATCAAGAGACCCAGTACTTC.

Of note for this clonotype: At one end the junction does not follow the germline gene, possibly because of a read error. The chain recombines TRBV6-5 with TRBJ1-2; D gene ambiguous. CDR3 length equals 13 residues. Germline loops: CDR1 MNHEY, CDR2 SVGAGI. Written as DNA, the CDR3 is TGTGCCTGCAGCCCGCCAGTTGGCTATGGCTACACCTTC. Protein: CACSPPVGYGYTF.

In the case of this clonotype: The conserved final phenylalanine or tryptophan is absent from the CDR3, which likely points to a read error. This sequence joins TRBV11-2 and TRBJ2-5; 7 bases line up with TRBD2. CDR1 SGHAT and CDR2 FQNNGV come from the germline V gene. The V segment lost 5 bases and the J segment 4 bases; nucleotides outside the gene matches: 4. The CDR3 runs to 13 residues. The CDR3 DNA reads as TGTGCCAGCAGCCAGCCGGGGGGAGAGACCCAGTACTAC. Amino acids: CASSQPGGETQYY.

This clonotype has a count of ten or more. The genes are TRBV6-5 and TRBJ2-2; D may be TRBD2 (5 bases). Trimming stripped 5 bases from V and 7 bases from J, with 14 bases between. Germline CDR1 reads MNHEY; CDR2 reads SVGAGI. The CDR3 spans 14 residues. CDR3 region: CASSLDLMSGELFF. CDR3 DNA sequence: TGTGCCAGCAGTCTGGACTTGATGAGCGGGGAGCTGTTTTTT.

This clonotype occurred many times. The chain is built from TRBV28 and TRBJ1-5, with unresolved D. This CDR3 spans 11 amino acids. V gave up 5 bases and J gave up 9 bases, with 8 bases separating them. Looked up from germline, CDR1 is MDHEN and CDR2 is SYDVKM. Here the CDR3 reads CASSRVLPQHF. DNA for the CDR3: TGTGCCAGCAGTCGGGTCTTGCCCCAGCATTTT.

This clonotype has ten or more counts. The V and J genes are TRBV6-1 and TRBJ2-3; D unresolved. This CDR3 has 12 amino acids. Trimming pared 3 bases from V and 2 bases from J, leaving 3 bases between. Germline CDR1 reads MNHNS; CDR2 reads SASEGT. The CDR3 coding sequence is TGTGCCAGCAGTGACTACACAGATACGCAGTATTTT. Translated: CASSDYTDTQYF.

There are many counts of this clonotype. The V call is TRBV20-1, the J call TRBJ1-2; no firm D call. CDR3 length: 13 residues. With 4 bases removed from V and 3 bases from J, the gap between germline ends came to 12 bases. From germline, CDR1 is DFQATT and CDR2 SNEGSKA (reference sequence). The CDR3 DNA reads TGCAGTGCTATCCCGACCGGGGACTATGGCTACACCTTC. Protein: CSAIPTGDYGYTF.

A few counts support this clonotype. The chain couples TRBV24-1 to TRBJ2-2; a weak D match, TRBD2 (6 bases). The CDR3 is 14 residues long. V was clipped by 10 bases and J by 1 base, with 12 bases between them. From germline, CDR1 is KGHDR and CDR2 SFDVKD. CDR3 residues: CATGSGLNTGELFF. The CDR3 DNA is TGTGCCACGGGTAGCGGATTGAACACCGGGGAGCTGTTTTTT.

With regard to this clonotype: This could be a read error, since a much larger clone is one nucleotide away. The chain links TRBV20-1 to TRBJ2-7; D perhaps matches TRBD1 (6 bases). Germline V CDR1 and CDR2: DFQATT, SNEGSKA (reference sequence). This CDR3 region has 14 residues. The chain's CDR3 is CSTREDSSSYEQYF. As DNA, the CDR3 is TGCAGTACTAGAGAGGACAGTTCTTCCTACGAGCAGTACTTC.

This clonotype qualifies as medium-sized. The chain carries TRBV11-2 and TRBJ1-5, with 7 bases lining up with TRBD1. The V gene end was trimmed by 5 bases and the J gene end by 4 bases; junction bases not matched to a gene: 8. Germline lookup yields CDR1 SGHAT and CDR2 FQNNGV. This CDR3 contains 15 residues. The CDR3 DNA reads TGTGCCAGCAGCCTGTCCGGGGACAGTAATCAGCCCCAGCATTTT. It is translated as CASSLSGDSNQPQHF. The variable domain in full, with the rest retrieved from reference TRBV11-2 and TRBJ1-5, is EAGVAQSPRYKIIEKRQSVAFWCNPISGHATLYWYQQILGQGPKLLIQFQNNGVVDDSQLPKDRFSAERLKGVDSTLKIQPAKLEDSAVYLCASSLSGDSNQPQHFGDGTRLSIL.

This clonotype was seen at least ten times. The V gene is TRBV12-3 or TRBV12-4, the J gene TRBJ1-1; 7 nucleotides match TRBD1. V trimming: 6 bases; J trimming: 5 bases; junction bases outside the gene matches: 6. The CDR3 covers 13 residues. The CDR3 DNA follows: TGTGCCAGCAGCAAACCAGGGGGTACTGAAGCTTTCTTT. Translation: CASSKPGGTEAFF.

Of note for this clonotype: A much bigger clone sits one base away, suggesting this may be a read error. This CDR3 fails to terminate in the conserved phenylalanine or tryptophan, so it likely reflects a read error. The CDR3 sequence is CASSRMGNEQFL. The CDR3 DNA follows: TGTGCCAGCAGCCGAATGGGCAATGAGCAGTTCCTC. The chain carries TRBV12-3 or TRBV12-4 and TRBJ2-1; no firm D call. CDR3 length equals 12 residues. V lost 6 bases and J 6 bases, leaving 9 bases between the germline ends.

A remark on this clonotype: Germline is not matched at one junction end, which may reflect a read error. The CDR3 protein is CASSLGTSCEQYF. The DNA for the CDR3 is TGTGCCAGCAGCTTAGGGACCTCCTGCGAGCAGTACTTC. The chain uses TRBV11-2 and TRBJ2-7; no clear D gene. This CDR3 has 13 amino acids. Germline CDR1 and CDR2: SGHAT and FQNNGV.

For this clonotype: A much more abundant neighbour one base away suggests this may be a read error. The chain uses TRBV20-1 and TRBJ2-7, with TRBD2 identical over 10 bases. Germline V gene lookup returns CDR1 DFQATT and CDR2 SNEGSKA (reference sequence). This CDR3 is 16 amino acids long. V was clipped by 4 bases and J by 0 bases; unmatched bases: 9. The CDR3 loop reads CSAITTSGHTSYEQYF. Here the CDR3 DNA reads TGCAGTGCTATTACGACTAGCGGGCACACCTCCTACGAGCAGTACTTC.

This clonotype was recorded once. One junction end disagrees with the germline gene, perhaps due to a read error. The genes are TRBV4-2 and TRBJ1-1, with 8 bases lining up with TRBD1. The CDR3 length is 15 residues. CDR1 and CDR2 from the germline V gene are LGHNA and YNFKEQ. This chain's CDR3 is CASSQGTGPGSEAFF. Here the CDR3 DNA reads TGTGCCAGCAGCCAAGGGACAGGGCCGGGCTCTGAAGCCTTCTTT.

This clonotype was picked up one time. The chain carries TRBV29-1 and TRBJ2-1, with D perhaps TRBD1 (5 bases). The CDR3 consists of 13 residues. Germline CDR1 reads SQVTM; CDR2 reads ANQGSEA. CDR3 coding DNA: TGCATCCTTGTATTGCGACAGAACAATGAGCAGTTCTTC. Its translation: CILVLRQNNEQFF.

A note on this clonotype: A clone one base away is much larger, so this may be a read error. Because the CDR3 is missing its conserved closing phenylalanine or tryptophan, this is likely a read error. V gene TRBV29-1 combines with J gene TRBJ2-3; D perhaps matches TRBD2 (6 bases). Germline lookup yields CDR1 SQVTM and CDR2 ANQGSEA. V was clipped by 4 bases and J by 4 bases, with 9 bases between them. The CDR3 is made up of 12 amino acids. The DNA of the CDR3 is TGCAGCGTTGGAGCGGGCCCAGATACGCAGTATTTG. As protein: CSVGAGPDTQYL.

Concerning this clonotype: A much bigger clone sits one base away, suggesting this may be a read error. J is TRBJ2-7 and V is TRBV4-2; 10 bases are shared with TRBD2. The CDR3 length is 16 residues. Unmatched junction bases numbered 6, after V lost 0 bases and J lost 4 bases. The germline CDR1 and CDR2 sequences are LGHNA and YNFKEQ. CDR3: CASSQDLETSGYEQYF. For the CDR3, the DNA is TGTGCCAGCAGCCAAGATTTGGAGACTAGCGGGTACGAGCAGTACTTC.

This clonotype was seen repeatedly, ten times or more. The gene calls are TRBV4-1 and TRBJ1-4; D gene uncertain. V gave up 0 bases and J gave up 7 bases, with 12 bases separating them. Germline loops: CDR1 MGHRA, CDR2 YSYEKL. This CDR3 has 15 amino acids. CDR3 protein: CASSQDPGPSEKLFF. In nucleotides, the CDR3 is TGCGCCAGCAGCCAAGATCCAGGCCCTAGTGAAAAACTGTTTTTT.

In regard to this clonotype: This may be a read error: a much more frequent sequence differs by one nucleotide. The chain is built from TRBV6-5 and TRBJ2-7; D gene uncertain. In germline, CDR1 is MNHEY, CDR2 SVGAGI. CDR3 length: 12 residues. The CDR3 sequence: CVSIGGSYEQYF. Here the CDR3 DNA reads TGTGTCAGCATCGGCGGCTCCTACGAGCAGTACTTC.

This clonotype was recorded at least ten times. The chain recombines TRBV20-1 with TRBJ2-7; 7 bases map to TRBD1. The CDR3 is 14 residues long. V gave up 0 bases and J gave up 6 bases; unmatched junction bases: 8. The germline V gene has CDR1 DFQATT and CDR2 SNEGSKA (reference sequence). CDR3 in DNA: TGCAGTGCTAGAGATCCCGACAGGGTACGCGAGCAGTACTTC. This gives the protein CSARDPDRVREQYF.

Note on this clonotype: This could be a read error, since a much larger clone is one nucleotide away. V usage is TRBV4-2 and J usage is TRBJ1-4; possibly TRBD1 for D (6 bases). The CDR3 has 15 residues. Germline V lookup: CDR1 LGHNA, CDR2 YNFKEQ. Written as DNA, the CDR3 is TGTGCCAGCAGTCAAGGGGGAGGGTATAATGAAAAACTGTTTTTT. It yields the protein CASSQGGGYNEKLFF.

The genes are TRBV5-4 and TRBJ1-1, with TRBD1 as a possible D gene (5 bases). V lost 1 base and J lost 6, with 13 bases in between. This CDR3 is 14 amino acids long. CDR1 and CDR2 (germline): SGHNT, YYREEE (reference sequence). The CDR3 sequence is CASSLTRGLAEAFF. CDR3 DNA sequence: TGTGCCAGCAGCTTGACAAGGGGCCTGGCTGAAGCTTTCTTT.

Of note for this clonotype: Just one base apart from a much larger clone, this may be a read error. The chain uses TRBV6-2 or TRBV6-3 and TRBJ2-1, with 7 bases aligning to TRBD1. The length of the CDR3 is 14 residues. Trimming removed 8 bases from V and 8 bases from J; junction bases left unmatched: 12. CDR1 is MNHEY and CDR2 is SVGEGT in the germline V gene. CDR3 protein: CASVSEGAKDEQFF. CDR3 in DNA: TGTGCCAGCGTTAGCGAGGGGGCCAAGGATGAGCAGTTCTTC.

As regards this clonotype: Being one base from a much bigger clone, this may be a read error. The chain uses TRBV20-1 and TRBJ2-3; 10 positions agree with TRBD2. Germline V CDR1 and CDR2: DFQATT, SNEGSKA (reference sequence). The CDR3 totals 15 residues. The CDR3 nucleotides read TGCAATGCTCAAAGGACTAGCGGCTACACAGATACGCAGTATTTT. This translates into CNAQRTSGYTDTQYF.

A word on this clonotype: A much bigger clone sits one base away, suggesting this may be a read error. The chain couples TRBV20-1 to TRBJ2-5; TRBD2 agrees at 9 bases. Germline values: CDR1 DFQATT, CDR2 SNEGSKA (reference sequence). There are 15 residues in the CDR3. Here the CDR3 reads CTARDLRLAEETQYF. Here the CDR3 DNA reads TGCACTGCTAGAGATTTGAGACTAGCGGAAGAGACCCAGTACTTC.

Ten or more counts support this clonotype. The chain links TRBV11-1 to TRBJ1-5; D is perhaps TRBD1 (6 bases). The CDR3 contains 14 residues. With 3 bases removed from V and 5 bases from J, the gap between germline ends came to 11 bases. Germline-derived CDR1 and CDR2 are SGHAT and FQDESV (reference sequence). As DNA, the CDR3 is TGTGCCAGCAGCTTGGGGGCTGGGGATCAGCCCCAGCATTTT. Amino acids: CASSLGAGDQPQHF.

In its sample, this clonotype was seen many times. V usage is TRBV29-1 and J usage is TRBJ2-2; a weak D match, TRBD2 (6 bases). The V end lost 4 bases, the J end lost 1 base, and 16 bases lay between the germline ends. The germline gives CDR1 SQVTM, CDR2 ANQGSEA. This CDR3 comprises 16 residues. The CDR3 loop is CSVAPQGTLNTGELFF. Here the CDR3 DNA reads TGCAGCGTTGCTCCTCAAGGGACTTTGAACACCGGGGAGCTGTTTTTT.

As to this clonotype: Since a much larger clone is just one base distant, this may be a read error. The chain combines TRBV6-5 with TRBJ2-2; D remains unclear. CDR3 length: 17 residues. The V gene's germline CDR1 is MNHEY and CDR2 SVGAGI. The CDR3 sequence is CVSSYSWQTTNTGELFF. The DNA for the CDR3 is TGTGTCAGCAGTTACAGTTGGCAAACGACGAACACCGGGGAGCTGTTTTTT.

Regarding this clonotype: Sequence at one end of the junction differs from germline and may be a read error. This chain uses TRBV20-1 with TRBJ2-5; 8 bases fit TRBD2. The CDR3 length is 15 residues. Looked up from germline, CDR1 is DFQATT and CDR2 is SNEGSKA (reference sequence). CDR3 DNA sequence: TGCAGTGCCCTAGGAAGGGGACTAGGGCAAGGGACCCAGTACTTC. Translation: CSALGRGLGQGTQYF.